These 2 T cell receptor beta chains share one sample of origin, sequenced in a study of cytomegalovirus exposure and HLA in healthy donors. The PCR had 60 Vbeta and 13 Jbeta primers. The repertoire was sequenced with immunoSEQ multiplex PCR; TCRdb's copy has only in-frame clones and lacks some. The table shows fewer than 100,000 clones, with approximately 7.6% occurring only once. Sequencing input: PBMCs. These receptor sequences come from a man aged 50 to 59 in good health and CMV-seronegative.

The chain joins TRBV2 to TRBJ1-2; 8 bases line up with TRBD1. Germline V gene sequence: CDR1 SNHLY, CDR2 FYNNEI. The CDR3 covers 14 residues. V was pared by 7 bases and J by 7 bases, with 11 bases of the junction left unmatched. The CDR3 DNA is TGTGCCAGCACCGGGACAGGCCGGGGAAGTGGCTACACCTTC. Protein sequence: CASTGTGRGSGYTF.

The rearrangement uses TRBV23-1 and TRBJ1-5; 8 bases map to TRBD1. TRBV23-1 is an ORF for which the function is uncertain. V shed 7 bases and J 3 bases; nucleotides not matched to a gene: 8. The CDR3 totals 15 residues. The CDR3 here is CASIRGPRNNQPQHF. CDR3 DNA sequence: TGCGCCAGCATCAGGGGGCCTAGAAACAATCAGCCCCAGCATTTT.